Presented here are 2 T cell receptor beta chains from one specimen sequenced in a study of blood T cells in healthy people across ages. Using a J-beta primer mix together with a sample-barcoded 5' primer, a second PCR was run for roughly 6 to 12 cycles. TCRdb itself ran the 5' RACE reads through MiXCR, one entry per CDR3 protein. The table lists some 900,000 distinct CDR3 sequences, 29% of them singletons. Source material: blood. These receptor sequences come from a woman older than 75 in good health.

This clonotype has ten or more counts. CDR3 sequence reads: CSVEDRAYSGANVLTF. The CDR3 DNA reads as TGCAGCGTTGAAGACAGGGCTTACTCTGGGGCCAACGTCCTGACTTTC. This rearrangement joins TRBV29-1 to TRBJ2-6; D may be TRBD1 (5 bases). The V end was cut by 0 bases, the J end by 0 bases, with 9 bases between. The CDR3 runs to 16 residues. Germline CDR1 and CDR2: SQVTM and ANQGSEA.

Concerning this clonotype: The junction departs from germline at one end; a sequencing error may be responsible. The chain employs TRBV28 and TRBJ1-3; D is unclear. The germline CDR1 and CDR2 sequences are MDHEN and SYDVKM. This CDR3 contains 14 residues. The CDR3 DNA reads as TGTGCCAGCAGTTTGTCAGCCTCTGGAAACACCACATATTTT. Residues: CASSLSASGNTTYF.